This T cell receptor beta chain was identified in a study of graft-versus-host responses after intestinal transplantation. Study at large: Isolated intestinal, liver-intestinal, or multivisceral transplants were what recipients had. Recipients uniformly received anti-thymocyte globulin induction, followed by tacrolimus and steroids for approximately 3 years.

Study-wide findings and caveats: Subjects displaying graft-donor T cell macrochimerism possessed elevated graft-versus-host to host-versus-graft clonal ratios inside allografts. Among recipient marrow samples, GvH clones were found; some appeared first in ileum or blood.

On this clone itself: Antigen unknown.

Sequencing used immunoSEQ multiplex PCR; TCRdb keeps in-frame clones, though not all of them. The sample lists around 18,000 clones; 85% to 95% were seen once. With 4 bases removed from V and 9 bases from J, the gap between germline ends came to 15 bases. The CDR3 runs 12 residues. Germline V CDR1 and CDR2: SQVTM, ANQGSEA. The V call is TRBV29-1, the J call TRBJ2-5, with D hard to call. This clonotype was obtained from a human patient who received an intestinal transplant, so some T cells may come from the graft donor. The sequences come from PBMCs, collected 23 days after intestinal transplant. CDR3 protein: CSVGRRQDSQYF. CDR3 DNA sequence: TGCAGCGTTGGCCGGCGGCAAGACTCCCAGTACTTC.